The rows below give T cell receptor beta chains drawn from one sample of a study of T cell responses to AZD1222 COVID-19 vaccine. Sequenced by immunoSEQ multiplex PCR; TCRdb stores in-frame clones only, minus some. The repertoire consists of tens of thousands of clones, with nearly 85% occurring once and the leading ten covering around 2.8%. The sequencing used peripheral blood, collected on day 0 of AZD1222 vaccination. These receptors were taken from an adult in good health. CDR3s include the opening cysteine and the closing phenylalanine or tryptophan. The D gene is left open where the match is weak. Clone size is stated in some rows and not others, as once, few, many or a class when expanded.

j_gene: TRBJ2-3
abundance: -
v_gene: TRBV5-1
d_gene: TRBD2
CDR3nt: TGCGCCAGCAGCTTGGAACCTAGCGGGGGCACAGATACGCAGTATTTT
CDR3aa: CASSLEPSGGTDTQYF

j_gene: TRBJ1-1
abundance: -
v_gene: TRBV30
d_gene: TRBD1
CDR3nt: TGTGCCTCAGAACCGGGACAGTTGACCACTGAAGCTTTCTTT
CDR3aa: CASEPGQLTTEAFF

j_gene: TRBJ2-1
abundance: -
v_gene: TRBV9
d_gene: -
CDR3nt: TGTGCCAGCAGCGTAGTAGTGGACCTCAGCAAGGGTGAGCAGTTCTTC
CDR3aa: CASSVVVDLSKGEQFF

j_gene: TRBJ1-5
abundance: -
v_gene: TRBV15
d_gene: -
CDR3nt: TGTGCCACCAGCAGATCCACCCTCGATCAGCCCCAGCATTTT
CDR3aa: CATSRSTLDQPQHF

j_gene: TRBJ2-1
abundance: few
v_gene: TRBV10-1
d_gene: TRBD1
CDR3nt: TGCGCCAGACTCCGGGACAGGTCTTACAATGAGCAGTTCTTC
CDR3aa: CARLRDRSYNEQFF

j_gene: TRBJ2-1
abundance: -
v_gene: TRBV19
d_gene: TRBD1
CDR3nt: TGTGCCAGTAGTATAGGGACAGGGGTATCCTATGAGCAGTTCTTC
CDR3aa: CASSIGTGVSYEQFF

j_gene: TRBJ2-2
abundance: -
v_gene: TRBV5-1
d_gene: TRBD1
CDR3nt: TGCGCCAGCTCGCCGCTACAGGGGGCGGGCACCGGGGAGCTGTTTTTT
CDR3aa: CASSPLQGAGTGELFF

j_gene: TRBJ2-1
abundance: -
v_gene: TRBV27
d_gene: -
CDR3nt: TGTGCCAGCAGACCGACTAGAGCAGGCAATGAGCAGTTCTTC
CDR3aa: CASRPTRAGNEQFF

j_gene: TRBJ1-2
abundance: -
v_gene: TRBV4-1
d_gene: -
CDR3nt: TGCGCCAGCAGCCAAGATCGATACAGGTTCTTC
CDR3aa: CASSQDRYRFF

j_gene: TRBJ1-1
abundance: -
v_gene: TRBV2
d_gene: -
CDR3nt: TGTGCCAGCAGCGGACTGATCGACACTGAAGCTTTCTTT
CDR3aa: CASSGLIDTEAFF

j_gene: TRBJ2-7
abundance: -
v_gene: TRBV3-1/TRBV3-2
d_gene: -
CDR3nt: TGTGCCAGCAGCCCAAGTCGCGAGACTAGTGCCTACGAGCAGTACTTC
CDR3aa: CASSPSRETSAYEQYF

j_gene: TRBJ2-5
abundance: -
v_gene: TRBV5-6
d_gene: TRBD1
CDR3nt: TGTGCCAGCAGCTTTTCAGGGGGACGAGAGACCCAGTACTTC
CDR3aa: CASSFSGGRETQYF

j_gene: TRBJ2-7
abundance: -
v_gene: TRBV15
d_gene: TRBD1
CDR3nt: TGTGCCACCAGCAGAGATTTGACCGGGACAGGCCATTTTGAGCAGTACTTC
CDR3aa: CATSRDLTGTGHFEQYF

j_gene: TRBJ2-1
abundance: once
v_gene: TRBV4-1
d_gene: -
CDR3nt: TGCGCCAGCAGCCAAGAGCGCCAGGGCAATGAGCAGTTCTTC
CDR3aa: CASSQERQGNEQFF

j_gene: TRBJ1-4
abundance: -
v_gene: TRBV7-6
d_gene: -
CDR3nt: TGTGCCAGCAGCTTAAATCGCAGGGCAACTAATGAAAAACTGTTTTTT
CDR3aa: CASSLNRRATNEKLFF

j_gene: TRBJ1-1
abundance: -
v_gene: TRBV6-5
d_gene: -
CDR3nt: TGTGCCAGCAGTTACTCGGGCAGAATCATGAACACTGAAGCTTTCTTT
CDR3aa: CASSYSGRIMNTEAFF

j_gene: TRBJ2-5
abundance: once
v_gene: TRBV6-2/TRBV6-3
d_gene: -
CDR3nt: TGTGCCAGCAGTGTACAGGGATTCCAAGAGACCCAGTACTTC
CDR3aa: CASSVQGFQETQYF

j_gene: TRBJ2-3
abundance: medium-sized
v_gene: TRBV5-4
d_gene: -
CDR3nt: TGTGCCAGCAGCTTGTTCGGGAGTGGCACAGATACGCAGTATTTT
CDR3aa: CASSLFGSGTDTQYF

j_gene: TRBJ1-5
abundance: once
v_gene: TRBV3-1/TRBV3-2
d_gene: -
CDR3nt: TGTGCCAGCAGCCAAGATAAATCGTTGCCCCAGCATTTT
CDR3aa: CASSQDKSLPQHF

j_gene: TRBJ2-1
abundance: -
v_gene: TRBV6-2/TRBV6-3
d_gene: -
CDR3nt: TGTGCCAGCAGTTACAACCGGGGGAACAATGAGCAGTTCTTC
CDR3aa: CASSYNRGNNEQFF

j_gene: TRBJ1-1
abundance: -
v_gene: TRBV7-2
d_gene: -
CDR3nt: TGTGCCAGCACCCTTTTCCGGGACACTGAAGCTTTCTTT
CDR3aa: CASTLFRDTEAFF

j_gene: TRBJ2-5
abundance: -
v_gene: TRBV12-5
d_gene: -
CDR3nt: TGTGCTAGTGGTTTCCCCCTCAGGGTCCAAGAGACCCAGTACTTC
CDR3aa: CASGFPLRVQETQYF

j_gene: TRBJ2-5
abundance: -
v_gene: TRBV5-6
d_gene: -
CDR3nt: TGTGCCAGCGGGCGGCGGGAAGAGACCCAGTACTTC
CDR3aa: CASGRREETQYF

j_gene: TRBJ1-1
abundance: -
v_gene: TRBV18
d_gene: TRBD1
CDR3nt: TGTGCCAGCTCCGGACAGGGGAGCACTGAAGCTTTCTTT
CDR3aa: CASSGQGSTEAFF

j_gene: TRBJ2-1
abundance: -
v_gene: TRBV10-1
d_gene: TRBD1
CDR3nt: TGCGCCAGCACCAAAACTAGATCGGGACAGAATGAGCAGTTCTTC
CDR3aa: CASTKTRSGQNEQFF

j_gene: TRBJ2-2
abundance: -
v_gene: TRBV4-2
d_gene: -
CDR3nt: TGTGCCAGCAGACTTGGACGGACGAACACCGGGGAGCTGTTTTTT
CDR3aa: CASRLGRTNTGELFF

j_gene: TRBJ2-3
abundance: -
v_gene: TRBV9
d_gene: -
CDR3nt: TGTGCCAGCAGCCCCGGGACTTCTAGCACAGATACGCAGTATTTT
CDR3aa: CASSPGTSSTDTQYF

j_gene: TRBJ2-7
abundance: -
v_gene: TRBV2
d_gene: -
CDR3nt: TGTGCCAGCACCGGAGCAGTCAGGGGCTACGAGCAGTACTTC
CDR3aa: CASTGAVRGYEQYF